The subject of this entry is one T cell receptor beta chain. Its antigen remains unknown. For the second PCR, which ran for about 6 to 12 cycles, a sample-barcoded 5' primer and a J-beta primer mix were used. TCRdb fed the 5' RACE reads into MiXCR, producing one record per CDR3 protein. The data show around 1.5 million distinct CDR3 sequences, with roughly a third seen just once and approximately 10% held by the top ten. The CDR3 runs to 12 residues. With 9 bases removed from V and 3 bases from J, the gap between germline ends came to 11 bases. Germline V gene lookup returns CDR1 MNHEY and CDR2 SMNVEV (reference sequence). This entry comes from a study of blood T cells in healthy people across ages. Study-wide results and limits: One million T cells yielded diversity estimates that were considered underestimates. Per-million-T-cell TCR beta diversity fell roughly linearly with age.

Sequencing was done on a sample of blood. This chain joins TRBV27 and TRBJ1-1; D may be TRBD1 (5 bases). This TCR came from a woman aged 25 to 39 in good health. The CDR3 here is CASWTRHTEAFF. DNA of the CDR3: TGTGCCAGTTGGACACGGCACACTGAAGCTTTCTTT.